Each of the 20 T cell receptor beta chains below was sequenced from the same sample in a study of T-cell memory formation after mild COVID-19. TCRdb passed the 5' RACE reads through MiXCR, listing each CDR3 protein once. The sample lists roughly 130,000 distinct CDR3 sequences, 15% to 20% occurring once. Sequencing used PBMCs or a T cell subset sorted from them (not recorded which). All receptors come from an adult woman who had mild COVID-19 (a few samples of this study predate the infection). Cell type and time point are not known.

The chain carries TRBV12-3 or TRBV12-4 and TRBJ1-4; D perhaps matches TRBD1 (5 bases). CDR3 length: 18 amino acids. V was trimmed by 6 bases and J by 7 bases, leaving 27 bases between them. In DNA, the CDR3 is TGTGCCAGCAGCCCAACCCCCGGTTCGGGGCCTGGGGGTGAAAAACTGTTTTTT. Translating it yields CASSPTPGSGPGGEKLFF.

This clonotype appeared a few times. The V call is TRBV5-1, the J call TRBJ2-1; D is uncertain. V lost 3 bases and J 0 bases, leaving 7 bases between the germline ends. CDR3 length: 14 residues. Looked up from germline, CDR1 is SGHRS and CDR2 is YFSETQ. The CDR3 spells CASSSLSSYNEQFF. The CDR3 DNA is TGCGCCAGCAGCTCTCTTAGCTCCTACAATGAGCAGTTCTTC.

This clonotype showed up just a few times. The V and J genes are TRBV5-1 and TRBJ2-3; D tentatively reads TRBD1 or TRBD2 (6 bases each). Deletions cut 2 bases from V and 1 base from J, with 8 bases between. The CDR3 is 14 amino acids. Germline-derived CDR1 and CDR2 are SGHRS and YFSETQ. CDR3 protein: CASSLGGRTDTQYF. CDR3 nucleotides: TGCGCCAGCAGCTTAGGGGGGCGCACAGATACGCAGTATTTT.

V is TRBV7-9 and J is TRBJ1-1; D possibly corresponds to TRBD1 (6 bases). Deletions cut 1 base from V and 5 bases from J, with 11 bases between. The CDR3 loop spans 14 amino acids. Germline V CDR1 and CDR2: SEHNR, FQNEAQ (reference sequence). CDR3 nucleotide sequence: TGTGCCAGCAGCTTAGAGGGGAGGGGGACTGAAGCTTTCTTT. Protein product: CASSLEGRGTEAFF.

This clonotype appeared a few times. The gene calls are TRBV4-1 and TRBJ1-2; D may be TRBD1 (6 bases). V was shortened by 4 bases and J by 8 bases, with 20 bases between the two germline ends. Germline-derived CDR1 and CDR2 are MGHRA and YSYEKL. The CDR3 runs 15 residues. The CDR3 here is CASSPLRGGPSGYTF. The DNA for the CDR3 is TGCGCCAGCAGCCCTTTGAGGGGGGGTCCGAGCGGCTACACCTTC.

The chain carries TRBV12-3 or TRBV12-4 and TRBJ2-7, with D hard to call. Trimming removed 2 bases from V and 2 bases from J, with 4 bases in between. The CDR3 covers 12 residues. This CDR3 is CASSLSPYEQYF. CDR3 coding DNA: TGTGCCAGCAGTTTATCCCCCTACGAGCAGTACTTC.

V gene TRBV12-3 or TRBV12-4 combines with J gene TRBJ2-7; D is perhaps TRBD1 (5 bases). This CDR3 is 13 amino acids long. Trimming removed 4 bases from V and 0 bases from J, with 7 bases in between. CDR3 residues: CASSSDSSYEQYF. CDR3 bases: TGTGCCAGCAGTTCCGACAGCTCCTACGAGCAGTACTTC.

This chain uses TRBV20-1 with TRBJ2-1; D may correspond to TRBD1 or TRBD2 (6 bases each). V was trimmed by 0 bases and J by 7 bases, leaving 13 bases between them. The germline gives CDR1 DFQATT, CDR2 SNEGSKA (reference sequence). CDR3 length: 14 amino acids. CDR3: CSARDPRRGNEQFF. The CDR3 nucleotides are TGCAGTGCTAGAGATCCTCGGAGGGGGAATGAGCAGTTCTTC.

This clonotype has a handful of counts. J is TRBJ2-1 and V is TRBV20-1; tentative D call: TRBD2 (5 bases). The germline V gene has CDR1 DFQATT and CDR2 SNEGSKA (reference sequence). Trimming stripped 4 bases from V and 7 bases from J, with 17 bases between. The CDR3 consists of 14 residues. DNA for the CDR3: TGCAGTGCTAATCGGGTGGCTAGCTGGAATGAGCAGTTCTTC. Translating gives CSANRVASWNEQFF.

This clonotype was picked up a small number of times. CDR3 loop: CSVETGTHEQFF. In nucleotides, the CDR3 is TGCAGTGTTGAGACCGGGACTCACGAGCAGTTCTTC. This chain connects TRBV20-1 to TRBJ2-1, with a possible D match to TRBD2 (6 bases). The CDR3 totals 12 residues. Trimming left V 7 bases short and J 10 bases short, with 17 bases between. Germline lookup yields CDR1 DFQATT and CDR2 SNEGSKA (reference sequence).

The chain carries TRBV19 and TRBJ2-1; 9 nucleotides agree with TRBD2. After removal of 5 bases from V and 3 bases from J, the junction contained 5 bases not matched to a gene. Germline CDR1 is LNHDA and CDR2 is SQIVND (reference sequence). CDR3 length equals 15 residues. CDR3 sequence reads: CASSPAGGIYNEQFF. CDR3 sequence (DNA): TGTGCCAGTAGTCCCGCGGGGGGGATCTACAATGAGCAGTTCTTC.

This clonotype was detected a few times. The chain combines TRBV7-9 with TRBJ2-3, with 7 bases lining up with TRBD2. The CDR3 runs 14 residues. Germline-derived CDR1 and CDR2 are SEHNR and FQNEAQ (reference sequence). Unmatched junction bases numbered 6, after V lost 9 bases and J lost 0 bases. CDR3 bases: TGTGCCAGTCCGAGCGGGGAAAGCACAGATACGCAGTATTTT. Translating it yields CASPSGESTDTQYF. Supplemented by reference TRBV7-9 and TRBJ2-3, the full variable domain reads DTGVSQNPRHKITKRGQNVTFRCDPISEHNRLYWYRQTLGQGPEFLTYFQNEAQLEKSRLLSDRFSAERPKGSFSTLEIQRTEQGDSAMYLCASPSGESTDTQYFGPGTRLTVL.

This clonotype was seen a few times. This sequence joins TRBV5-4 and TRBJ2-5; TRBD2 agrees at 13 bases. With 2 bases clipped from V and 4 bases from J, the junction kept 5 bases outside the gene matches. The length of the CDR3 is 16 residues. CDR1 is SGHNT, CDR2 YYREEE, per germline (reference sequence). Written as DNA, the CDR3 is TGTGCCAGCAGCTTAGGACTAGCGGGAGTGCGAGAGACCCAGTACTTC. Residues: CASSLGLAGVRETQYF.

V usage is TRBV2 and J usage is TRBJ2-2, with a possible D match to TRBD2 (5 bases). The V end was cut by 9 bases, the J end by 1 base, with 9 bases between. Germline CDR1 reads SNHLY; CDR2 reads FYNNEI. The CDR3 has 13 amino acids. The CDR3 DNA reads TGTGCCAGGGAGGAGCGGAACACCGGGGAGCTGTTTTTT. Its protein is CAREERNTGELFF.

The CDR3 reads CASSFSSNQPQHF. CDR3 nucleotides: TGTGCCAGCAGTTTCTCCAGCAATCAGCCCCAGCATTTT. The chain recombines TRBV12-3 or TRBV12-4 with TRBJ1-5; D gene uncertain. The CDR3 consists of 13 residues. The V gene lost 3 bases and the J gene lost 1 base, with 4 bases spanning the gap.

This clonotype was detected only a few times. The gene calls are TRBV18 and TRBJ1-5; maybe TRBD1 (5 bases). Germline CDR1 reads KGHSH; CDR2 reads LQKENI. The CDR3 sequence is 15 residues long. Trimming took off 3 bases at V and 7 bases at J, with 16 bases between the two ends. The CDR3 sequence: CASSPRGRGGQPQHF. In nucleotides, the CDR3 is TGTGCCAGCTCACCCCGAGGAAGGGGAGGACAGCCCCAGCATTTT.

The J gene is TRBJ2-7, the V gene TRBV6-1; TRBD1 aligns across 10 bases. The CDR3 runs 15 residues. Trimming took 6 bases from V and 0 from J; bases not matched to a gene: 5. CDR1 and CDR2 (germline): MNHNS, SASEGT. CDR3 sequence reads: CASRPGQGVSYEQYF. CDR3 in DNA: TGTGCCAGCAGGCCCGGACAGGGGGTCTCCTACGAGCAGTACTTC.

The chain carries TRBV2 and TRBJ2-7, with 9 bases matching TRBD1. The J segment lost 3 bases and the V segment lost 6 bases, leaving 12 bases of the junction unmatched. The CDR3 loop spans 16 amino acids. Germline V gives CDR1 SNHLY, CDR2 FYNNEI. The CDR3: CASSPHRGRRYYEQYF. Here the CDR3 DNA reads TGTGCCAGCAGCCCTCACAGGGGGCGCCGGTACTACGAGCAGTACTTC.

This clonotype was detected a few times. The rearrangement joins TRBV6-5 to TRBJ2-7; 7 positions agree with TRBD2. The V gene end was trimmed by 0 bases and the J gene end by 12 bases; junction bases not matched to a gene: 14. The CDR3 length is 15 residues. The V gene's germline CDR1 is MNHEY and CDR2 SVGAGI. The CDR3 loop is CASSYSRSSGRHRYF. CDR3 coding DNA: TGTGCCAGCAGTTACTCCAGGAGTAGCGGGCGCCATCGGTACTTC.

V is TRBV27 and J is TRBJ1-1; no clear D gene. In germline, CDR1 is MNHEY, CDR2 SMNVEV (reference sequence). The V and J ends lost 2 bases and 1 base respectively, with 5 bases between them. The CDR3 totals 13 residues. The CDR3 is CASSLRQNTEAFF. CDR3 sequence (DNA): TGTGCCAGCAGTTTAAGGCAGAACACTGAAGCTTTCTTT.